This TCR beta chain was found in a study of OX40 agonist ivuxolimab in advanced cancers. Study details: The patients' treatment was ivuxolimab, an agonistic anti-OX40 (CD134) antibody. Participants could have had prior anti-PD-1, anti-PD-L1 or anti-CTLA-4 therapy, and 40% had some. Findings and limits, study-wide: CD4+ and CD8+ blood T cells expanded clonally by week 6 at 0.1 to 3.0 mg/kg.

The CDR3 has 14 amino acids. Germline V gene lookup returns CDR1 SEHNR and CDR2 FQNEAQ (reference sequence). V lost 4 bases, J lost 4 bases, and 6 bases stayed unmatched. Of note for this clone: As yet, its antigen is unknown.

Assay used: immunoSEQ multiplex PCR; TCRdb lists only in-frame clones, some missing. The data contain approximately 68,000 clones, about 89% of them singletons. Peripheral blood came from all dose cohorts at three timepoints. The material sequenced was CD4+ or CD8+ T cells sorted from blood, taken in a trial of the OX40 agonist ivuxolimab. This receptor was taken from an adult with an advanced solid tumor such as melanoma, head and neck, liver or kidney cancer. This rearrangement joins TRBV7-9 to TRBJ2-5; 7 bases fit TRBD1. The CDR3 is CASSSGQPGETQYF. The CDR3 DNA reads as TGTGCCAGCAGCTCGGGACAGCCGGGAGAGACCCAGTACTTC. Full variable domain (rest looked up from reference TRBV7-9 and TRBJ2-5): DTGVSQNPRHKITKRGQNVTFRCDPISEHNRLYWYRQTLGQGPEFLTYFQNEAQLEKSRLLSDRFSAERPKGSFSTLEIQRTEQGDSAMYLCASSSGQPGETQYFGPGTRLLVL.